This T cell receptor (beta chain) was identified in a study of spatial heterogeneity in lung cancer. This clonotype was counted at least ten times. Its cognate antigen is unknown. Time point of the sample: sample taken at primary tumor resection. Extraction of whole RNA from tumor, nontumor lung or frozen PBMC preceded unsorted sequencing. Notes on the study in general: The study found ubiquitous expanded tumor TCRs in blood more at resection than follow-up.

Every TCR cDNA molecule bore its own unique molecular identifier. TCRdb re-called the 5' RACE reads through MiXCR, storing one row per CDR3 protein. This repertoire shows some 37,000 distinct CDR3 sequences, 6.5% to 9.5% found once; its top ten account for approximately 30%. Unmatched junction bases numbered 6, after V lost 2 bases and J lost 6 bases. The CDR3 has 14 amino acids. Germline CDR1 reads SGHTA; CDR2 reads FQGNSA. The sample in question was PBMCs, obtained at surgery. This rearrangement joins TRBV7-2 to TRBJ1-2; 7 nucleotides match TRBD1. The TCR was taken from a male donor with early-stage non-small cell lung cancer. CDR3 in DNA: TGTGCCAGCAGCTTAAATCAGGGGGATCATGGCTACACCTTC. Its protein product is CASSLNQGDHGYTF.